Sequencing of this T cell receptor beta chain was carried out in a study of beta chain features in type 1 diabetes. Study as a whole: Summed over all samples, the examined sorted cells came to roughly 110 million.

Trimming cost V 0 bases and J 3 bases, with 0 bases left between them. Germline V gene sequence: CDR1 SGHDT, CDR2 YYEEEE. CDR3 length: 11 residues. Notes on this clone: The same CDR3 arises from other DNA sequences in this sample as well.

Every isolated RNA sample was fully reverse transcribed, so sequencing captured expressed TCRB transcripts. Read counts averaged about 3.57 million for samples of naive, central memory and regulatory T cells. The data were produced by immunoSEQ multiplex PCR, yet TCRdb's version contains in-frame clones alone and is incomplete. The data contain about 260,000 clones, about 70% of them singletons. The sequencing sample was made of naive CD4+ T cells from blood. V gene TRBV5-6 combines with J gene TRBJ2-5, with D unresolved. The clonotype was recovered from a man aged 25-45 years in good health. The CDR3 sequence is CASSLEETQYF. The DNA for the CDR3 is TGTGCCAGCAGCTTGGAAGAGACCCAGTACTTC.